This entry lists 27 T cell receptor beta chains sequenced from one sample in a study of blood T cell repertoires in COVID-19. Some clones are missing from TCRdb's copy, which holds only in-frame ones; the method was immunoSEQ multiplex PCR. This sample has more than 250,000 clones, with over 75% found just once. Source material: peripheral blood. These TCRs come from a man aged 50-59 years with active or convalescent COVID-19.

A few counts support this clone. The V call is TRBV2, the J call TRBJ1-1; TRBD1 aligns across 9 bases. V shed 4 bases, J shed 6 bases, and the junction held 9 bases outside the gene matches. The CDR3 extends over 15 amino acids. Germline-derived CDR1 and CDR2 are SNHLY and FYNNEI. The CDR3 DNA reads TGTGCCAGCAGTGCCCCAGACAGGGGGGAGGCTGAAGCTTTCTTT. This encodes CASSAPDRGEAEAFF.

The chain is built from TRBV15 and TRBJ2-7, with 7 bases aligning to TRBD2. Looked up from germline, CDR1 is LNHNV and CDR2 is YYDKDF (reference sequence). The CDR3 has 14 residues. V gave up 1 base and J gave up 5 bases; unmatched junction bases: 5. CDR3 coding DNA: TGTGCCACCAGCAGAGTGGGGGGGACCCACGAGCAGTACTTC. Protein: CATSRVGGTHEQYF.

The chain links TRBV7-3 to TRBJ2-7; TRBD1 might be the D (5 bases). Trimming shortened V by 2 bases and J by 4 bases, and 12 bases separated the two germline ends. From germline, CDR1 is SGHTA and CDR2 FQGTGA. The CDR3 length is 14 residues. CDR3 loop: CASSLYSQGYEQYF. CDR3 nucleotide sequence: TGTGCCAGCAGCTTATACTCCCAGGGATACGAGCAGTACTTC.

The rearrangement joins TRBV4-1 to TRBJ2-6; D may be TRBD1 (6 bases). This CDR3 spans 15 amino acids. The germline gives CDR1 MGHRA, CDR2 YSYEKL. Trimming pared 7 bases from V and 4 bases from J, leaving 14 bases between. CDR3: CASTSGVFGANVLTF. CDR3 nucleotides: TGCGCCAGCACCTCAGGGGTCTTCGGGGCCAACGTCCTGACTTTC.

The chain carries TRBV11-2 and TRBJ2-1; 9 nucleotides line up with TRBD2. This CDR3 region has 16 residues. From germline, CDR1 is SGHAT and CDR2 FQNNGV. After removal of 0 bases from V and 9 bases from J, the junction contained 9 bases not matched to a gene. The CDR3 region has the DNA TGTGCCAGCAGCTTAGAAAGGGCGGGACTAGCAGGTGAGCAGTTCTTC. Its protein product is CASSLERAGLAGEQFF. The full variable domain, its missing parts supplied by reference TRBV11-2 and TRBJ2-1, is EAGVAQSPRYKIIEKRQSVAFWCNPISGHATLYWYQQILGQGPKLLIQFQNNGVVDDSQLPKDRFSAERLKGVDSTLKIQPAKLEDSAVYLCASSLERAGLAGEQFFGPGTRLTVL.

The J gene is TRBJ1-2, the V gene TRBV3-1 (or the pseudogene TRBV3-2); TRBD1 agrees at 7 bases. With V trimmed by 4 bases and J by 5 bases, 7 bases remained unmatched. Germline V lookup: CDR1 LGHDT, CDR2 YNNKEL (reference sequence). This CDR3 is built from 14 residues. The CDR3 is CASSPAVTGYGYTF. Here the CDR3 DNA reads TGTGCCAGCAGCCCAGCAGTGACAGGGTATGGCTACACCTTC.

The V call is TRBV18, the J call TRBJ2-6; D remains unclear. This CDR3 contains 15 residues. Looked up from germline, CDR1 is KGHSH and CDR2 is LQKENI. Trimming left V 3 bases short and J 0 bases short, with 6 bases between. CDR3 sequence: CASSPSSSGANVLTF. The DNA for the CDR3 is TGTGCCAGCTCACCGTCCTCCTCTGGGGCCAACGTCCTGACTTTC. Full variable domain (remainder filled in from reference TRBV18 and TRBJ2-6): NAGVMQNPRHLVRRRGQEARLRCSPMKGHSHVYWYRQLPEEGLKFMVYLQKENIIDESGMPKERFSAEFPKEGPSILRIQQVVRGDSAAYFCASSPSSSGANVLTFGAGSRLTVL.

The rearrangement joins TRBV19 to TRBJ1-2; 7 bases map to TRBD1. The ends lost 7 bases at V and 4 bases at J; junction bases unmatched: 6. Germline CDR1 LNHDA, CDR2 SQIVND (reference sequence). The CDR3 totals 13 residues. The DNA for the CDR3 is TGTGCCAGTAACCGACAGGGAGGCTATGGCTACACCTTC. Protein sequence: CASNRQGGYGYTF.

This chain uses TRBV28 with TRBJ2-7; 12 nucleotides match TRBD2. The CDR3 is 19 amino acids. CDR1 is MDHEN and CDR2 is SYDVKM in the germline V gene. V trimming: 9 bases; J trimming: 0 bases; junction bases outside the gene matches: 18. CDR3 loop: CASPPAGLAGGRSSYEQYF. The CDR3 bases are TGTGCCAGTCCCCCGGCGGGGCTAGCGGGAGGGAGGAGCTCCTACGAGCAGTACTTC.

V gene TRBV13 combines with J gene TRBJ2-5; TRBD1 is a possible D gene (6 bases). V shed 5 bases and J shed 3 bases, with 13 bases lying between them. CDR3 length: 14 residues. Germline loops: CDR1 PRHDT, CDR2 FYEKMQ (reference sequence). The CDR3 protein is CASSQYTGKETQYF. The CDR3 coding sequence is TGTGCCAGCAGCCAATATACAGGGAAAGAGACCCAGTACTTC.

This chain joins TRBV11-2 and TRBJ2-7, with a tentative D call TRBD2 (5 bases). V was pared by 3 bases and J by 5 bases, with 14 bases between. The CDR3 runs 14 residues. From germline, CDR1 is SGHAT and CDR2 FQNNGV. In DNA form, the CDR3 reads TGTGCCAGCAGCTTCCCGCGGGTGACGGACGAGCAGTACTTC. This encodes CASSFPRVTDEQYF.

V is TRBV20-1 and J is TRBJ2-3; weak D call: TRBD2 (5 bases). Germline CDR1 reads DFQATT; CDR2 reads SNEGSKA (reference sequence). The CDR3 sequence is 14 residues long. Trimming stripped 3 bases from V and 11 bases from J, with 21 bases between. In DNA, the CDR3 is TGCAGTGCTAGTGCCGACTCCACGGGATCAAAGCAGTATTTT. Protein sequence: CSASADSTGSKQYF.

The chain uses TRBV7-8 and TRBJ2-5; 7 nucleotides align to TRBD2. The CDR3 length is 15 residues. The ends lost 7 bases at V and 9 bases at J; junction bases unmatched: 17. CDR1 is SGHVS, CDR2 FQNEAQ, per germline. This CDR3 is CASTRGRVGFAAQYF. The CDR3 DNA follows: TGTGCCAGCACCAGAGGGAGGGTTGGATTTGCGGCCCAGTACTTC.

This clone was counted once. The gene calls are TRBV19 and TRBJ1-5; TRBD1 is a possible D gene (6 bases). The CDR3 runs to 15 residues. The V gene lost 9 bases and the J gene lost 2 bases, with 17 bases spanning the gap. Germline V gives CDR1 LNHDA, CDR2 SQIVND (reference sequence). CDR3: CASRPDSLGNQPQHF. Here the CDR3 DNA reads TGTGCCAGCCGGCCGGACAGTTTGGGCAATCAGCCCCAGCATTTT. The complete variable domain, with remaining parts taken from reference TRBV19 and TRBJ1-5, reads DGGITQSPKYLFRKEGQNVTLSCEQNLNHDAMYWYRQDPGQGLRLIYYSQIVNDFQKGDIAEGYSVSREKKESFPLTVTSAQKNPTAFYLCASRPDSLGNQPQHFGDGTRLSIL.

The V call is TRBV3-1 (or the pseudogene TRBV3-2), the J call TRBJ2-5, with a weak D call TRBD2 (6 bases). The germline gives CDR1 LGHDT, CDR2 YNNKEL (reference sequence). The V gene lost 1 base and the J gene lost 6 bases, with 9 bases spanning the gap. There are 13 residues in the CDR3. The CDR3 is CASSQGLGKTQYF. The CDR3 DNA reads as TGTGCCAGCAGCCAAGGACTAGGGAAGACCCAGTACTTC.

The chain couples TRBV2 to TRBJ2-7, with 7 bases identical to TRBD2. J lost 1 base, V lost 0 bases, and 3 bases had no gene match. The CDR3 sequence is 15 residues long. Germline V gene data show CDR1 as SNHLY and CDR2 as FYNNEI. The CDR3 here is CASSEAPRGSYEQYF. The CDR3 DNA follows: TGTGCCAGCAGTGAAGCCCCGCGGGGGTCCTACGAGCAGTACTTC.

CDR3 amino acids: CASSPRTSGSSGGELFF. In nucleotides, the CDR3 is TGTGCCAGTAGTCCTCGGACTAGCGGGAGTTCTGGCGGGGAGCTGTTTTTT. V is TRBV19 and J is TRBJ2-2, with 13 bases fitting TRBD2. The junction had 10 bases not matched to a gene; V was cut back by 5 bases and J by 7 bases. The CDR3 has 17 residues. Germline CDR1 is LNHDA and CDR2 is SQIVND (reference sequence).

The chain employs TRBV3-1 (or the pseudogene TRBV3-2) and TRBJ2-1; no firm D call. This CDR3 spans 15 amino acids. V gave up 3 bases and J gave up 4 bases, with 13 bases separating them. Looked up from germline, CDR1 is LGHDT and CDR2 is YNNKEL (reference sequence). The CDR3 loop is CASSHPQKQYNEQFF. DNA of the CDR3: TGTGCCAGCAGCCATCCCCAGAAACAATACAATGAGCAGTTCTTC.

The chain is built from TRBV19 and TRBJ1-2; possibly TRBD1 for D (6 bases). The V and J ends lost 7 bases and 4 bases respectively, with 16 bases between them. This CDR3 has 14 residues. Germline V CDR1 and CDR2: LNHDA, SQIVND (reference sequence). The CDR3 nucleotides read TGTGCCAGTACCACACCCGGACAGTCCTATGGCTACACCTTC. Residues: CASTTPGQSYGYTF.

This clone came up once. For the CDR3, the DNA is TGCGCCAGCAGCCAAGTTCTGCGGGCAGGGGGCTCTGAAGCTTTCTTT. This translates into CASSQVLRAGGSEAFF. The chain uses TRBV4-1 and TRBJ1-1, with TRBD1 identical over 8 bases. V shed 1 base and J 6 bases; nucleotides not matched to a gene: 10. The CDR3 spans 16 residues. The germline CDR1 and CDR2 sequences are MGHRA and YSYEKL.

The chain uses TRBV5-1 and TRBJ2-7; the match to TRBD2 covers 12 bases. J gave up 4 bases and V 4 bases, and 6 bases lay outside the gene matches. CDR3 length: 15 amino acids. Germline V CDR1 and CDR2: SGHRS, YFSETQ. CDR3: CASSTTSGSGYEQYF. The CDR3 DNA reads TGCGCCAGCAGCACGACTAGCGGGAGTGGATACGAGCAGTACTTC.

This sequence joins TRBV4-1 and TRBJ1-3, with D possibly TRBD1 on 6 matching bases. CDR3 length: 17 amino acids. Germline CDR1 reads MGHRA; CDR2 reads YSYEKL. The germline V and J ends were trimmed by 4 bases and 0 bases, with 16 bases remaining between them. Here the CDR3 DNA reads TGCGCCAGCAGCCTCCGGGAGGGGGTCTCCTCTGGAAACACCATATATTTT. Its protein is CASSLREGVSSGNTIYF.

The chain recombines TRBV6-2 or TRBV6-3 with TRBJ2-7; 8 nucleotides align to TRBD1. The CDR3 is made up of 16 amino acids. The V gene end was trimmed by 5 bases and the J gene end by 0 bases; junction bases not matched to a gene: 9. CDR1 and CDR2 from the germline V gene are MNHEY and SVGEGT. The CDR3 sequence: CASSTQTGAFSYEQYF. CDR3 coding DNA: TGTGCCAGCAGTACACAGACAGGGGCCTTCTCCTACGAGCAGTACTTC.

The rearrangement links TRBV19 to TRBJ2-2; D perhaps matches TRBD2 (6 bases). From germline, CDR1 is LNHDA and CDR2 SQIVND (reference sequence). The germline V and J ends were trimmed by 8 bases and 7 bases, with 14 bases remaining between them. The CDR3 totals 13 residues. Written as DNA, the CDR3 is TGTGCCAGTCGGACTACCTCTGGCGGGGAGCTGTTTTTT. Translation: CASRTTSGGELFF.

This clone was recorded once. The rearrangement links TRBV7-2 to TRBJ1-5; D ambiguous. Trimming removed 4 bases from V and 0 bases from J, with 4 bases in between. This CDR3 has 13 amino acids. Per germline, CDR1 SGHTA and CDR2 FQGNSA. CDR3 sequence reads: CASSYYSNQPQHF. In nucleotides, the CDR3 is TGTGCCAGCAGCTATTATAGCAATCAGCCCCAGCATTTT. The complete variable domain, with remaining parts taken from reference TRBV7-2 and TRBJ1-5, reads GAGVSQSPSNKVTEKGKDVELRCDPISGHTALYWYRQSLGQGLEFLIYFQGNSAPDKSGLPSDRFSAERTGGSVSTLTIQRTQQEDSAVYLCASSYYSNQPQHFGDGTRLSIL.

This sequence joins TRBV20-1 and TRBJ2-5; D is uncertain. From germline, CDR1 is DFQATT and CDR2 SNEGSKA (reference sequence). Trimming took 3 bases from V and 5 from J, leaving 7 bases between them. The CDR3 has 11 amino acids. CDR3 coding DNA: TGCAGTGCTAGTCTCGGTGAGACCCAGTACTTC. Its protein is CSASLGETQYF.

The genes are TRBV18 and TRBJ2-7; 12 bases agree with TRBD2. Germline V lookup: CDR1 KGHSH, CDR2 LQKENI. With 3 bases clipped from V and 5 bases from J, the junction kept 8 bases outside the gene matches. The CDR3 runs 16 residues. CDR3 in DNA: TGTGCCAGCTCACCCCCGGCGACTAGCGGGAGTAACGAGCAGTACTTC. Protein sequence: CASSPPATSGSNEQYF.